This T cell receptor beta chain came from a study of cytomegalovirus exposure and HLA in healthy donors (dated by TCRdb to about 2017). Some background on the complete study: According to a later analysis, the 120 or so validation repertoires were produced on the same platform as the roughly 720 repertoires of the first cohort. The study aimed to test whether cataloging public T cell receptors could reveal signatures of past pathogen exposure. Along with the roughly 670-subject first cohort, a separate validation cohort of over 90 different subjects was used. The study combined high-throughput TCR immunosequencing, statistical association of individual TCRs with disease status, and machine learning to predict cytomegalovirus infection status.

Note on this clone: Its antigen is not yet known. One base away there is no much larger clone; base qualities are not given.

Preparation of the library involved the immunoSEQ multiplex PCR assay. On the authors' methods: A statistical classification framework was built to diagnose cytomegalovirus status from the catalog of TCR beta chain sequences. As stored in TCRdb, this immuneACCESS dataset retains in-frame rearrangements with V and J assigned. A fraction of the clones does not appear; measured against another copy, unresolved V genes explain less than half of the discrepancy, and the remainder lacks a known reason. That table gives V, J and clone size, and the DNA gave D and trimming. Present in this sample are about 130,000 clones, 95% to 97% of which were seen just once. 1.5% to 2% of the sample belongs to the ten largest clones. The donors were included in the validation cohort of 90 to 150 subjects, a group kept apart from the roughly 700-subject first cohort. Germline trimming: 3 bases from V, 4 bases from J; junction bases outside gene matches: 11. The CDR3 runs 17 amino acids, cysteine and phenylalanine included. Kept here is only the CDR3 DNA, which spans 51 bases and is read in frame from base 1. As encoded in the germline V gene, CDR1 is SGHTA while CDR2 is FQGTGA.

Summary of the overall study and its limitations: Most TCR sequences were seen in very few donors, while some public TCRs were found in many individuals. A later analysis had no HLA typing for the validation cohort, so co-occurrence there was scored across all 130 or so repertoires. The study gave a list of about 170 TCR beta chains associated with cytomegalovirus. The classifier was reported to diagnose cytomegalovirus status with high specificity and sensitivity in both the original cohort and the validation cohort. Three of the identified cytomegalovirus-associated TCR beta chains were confirmed in vitro to be specific for cytomegalovirus antigens. Of the cluster scores, about 94% were above 0 in a later analysis, which found that TCRs clustered in the first cohort also tended to co-occur in the 120 validation repertoires. It was suggested by the authors that the approach could potentially be generalized to other disease states and immunological phenotypes.

The receptor comes from a man aged 18 to 29 in good health and CMV-seronegative. Sequencing input: PBMCs. This receptor chain uses TRBV7-3 and TRBJ2-3; 9 bases in the junction line up with TRBD2. The nucleotide sequence reads as follows: TGTGCCAGCAGCTTGGGAGCGGCGGGGGGGGCGGCAGATACGCAGTATTTT. Protein translation: CASSLGAAGGAADTQYF. Outside the CDR3, residues come from the reference TRBV7-3 and TRBJ2-3 proteins, so the full variable domain is: GAGVSQTPSNKVTEKGKYVELRCDPISGHTALYWYRQSLGQGPEFLIYFQGTGAADDSGLPNDRFFAVRPEGSVSTLKIQRTERGDSAVYLCASSLGAAGGAADTQYFGPGTRLTVL.